A single sample is the source of the 29 T cell receptor beta chains below, sequenced in a study of patients and donors after allogeneic stem cell transplantation. TCRdb fed the RT-PCR reads into MiXCR, producing one record per CDR3 protein. The sample lists about 40,000 distinct CDR3 sequences, roughly 30% occurring once. Sequencing was done on a sample of blood, either unsorted or a sorted T cell fraction (not recorded which). These receptor sequences come from a human donor who was either an allogeneic HSCT recipient or a stem cell or donor lymphocyte infusion donor (not recorded which). It is not recorded whose cells these are; they may come from a transplant donor.

This clonotype was observed a handful of times. The chain combines TRBV11-2 with TRBJ2-3; 12 nucleotides line up with TRBD2. The length of the CDR3 is 14 residues. V shed 5 bases and J 5 bases; nucleotides not matched to a gene: 2. Germline V gene data show CDR1 as SGHAT and CDR2 as FQNNGV. The DNA of the CDR3 is TGTGCCAGCAGCGCGACTAGCGGGAGAGATACGCAGTATTTT. It encodes CASSATSGRDTQYF.

This chain uses TRBV20-1 with TRBJ2-7; D uncertain. The V gene lost 6 bases and the J gene lost 4 bases, with 19 bases spanning the gap. The germline V gene has CDR1 DFQATT and CDR2 SNEGSKA (reference sequence). The CDR3 has 14 residues. The chain's CDR3 is CSAPLSGPQYEQYF. CDR3 sequence (DNA): TGCAGTGCACCTCTCTCCGGACCCCAATACGAGCAGTACTTC.

This clonotype was seen ten or more times. This chain links TRBV10-2 with TRBJ1-1, with D maybe TRBD1 (5 bases). Germline V gene lookup returns CDR1 WSHSY and CDR2 SAAADI. Trimming removed 0 bases from V and 3 bases from J, with 11 bases in between. This CDR3 region has 15 residues. The CDR3 here is CASSESWGSYTEAFF. The CDR3 nucleotides are TGCGCCAGCAGTGAGTCGTGGGGGTCCTACACTGAAGCTTTCTTT.

This clonotype has just a few counts. The chain combines TRBV4-3 with TRBJ1-1; D possibly corresponds to TRBD1 (5 bases). The germline V and J ends were trimmed by 0 bases and 7 bases, with 15 bases remaining between them. Looked up from germline, CDR1 is LGHNA and CDR2 is YSLEER. CDR3 length: 15 amino acids. CDR3 coding DNA: TGCGCCAGCAGCCAAGAATCGGGTCGGGGGAGTGAAGCTTTCTTT. The encoded protein is CASSQESGRGSEAFF.

The chain combines TRBV6-6 with TRBJ1-6; no clear D. Germline CDR1 MNHNY, CDR2 SVGAGI (reference sequence). This CDR3 contains 12 residues. The V end was cut by 6 bases, the J end by 3 bases, with 3 bases between. DNA of the CDR3: TGTGCCAGCAGGATCTATAATTCACCCCTCCACTTT. Translating gives CASRIYNSPLHF.

J is TRBJ1-4 and V is TRBV5-1, with 7 bases identical to TRBD1. Germline assignment: CDR1 SGHRS and CDR2 YFSETQ. V shed 0 bases, J shed 8 bases, and the junction held 4 bases outside the gene matches. This CDR3 is built from 14 residues. The CDR3 is CASSLDRGGEKLFF. The CDR3 DNA follows: TGCGCCAGCAGCTTGGACAGGGGCGGCGAAAAACTGTTTTTT.

This clonotype was detected only a few times. The genes are TRBV12-3 or TRBV12-4 and TRBJ2-2, with D possibly being TRBD2 (5 bases). The CDR3 covers 15 residues. Trimming left V 3 bases short and J 0 bases short, with 8 bases between. The chain's CDR3 is CASSLISANTGELFF. DNA for the CDR3: TGTGCCAGCAGTTTGATTAGCGCGAACACCGGGGAGCTGTTTTTT.

The V gene is TRBV7-9, the J gene TRBJ2-1, with D unresolved. Trimming cost V 1 base and J 2 bases, with 9 bases left between them. The CDR3 has 15 residues. Per germline, CDR1 SEHNR and CDR2 FQNEAQ (reference sequence). CDR3 bases: TGTGCCAGCAGCTTAGGTCTAGTAACCTACAATGAGCAGTTCTTC. Its translation: CASSLGLVTYNEQFF.

This sequence joins TRBV5-5 and TRBJ1-4; TRBD1 matches at 8 bases. This CDR3 contains 20 residues. The germline CDR1 and CDR2 sequences are SGHKS and YYEKEE (reference sequence). V shed 0 bases, J shed 0 bases, and the junction held 13 bases outside the gene matches. The CDR3 protein is CASSLDAGQEVVATNEKLFF. The CDR3 DNA reads TGTGCCAGCAGCTTGGACGCGGGACAGGAGGTCGTAGCAACTAATGAAAAACTGTTTTTT. Full variable domain (missing parts from reference TRBV5-5 and TRBJ1-4): DAGVTQSPTHLIKTRGQQVTLRCSPISGHKSVSWYQQVLGQGPQFIFQYYEKEERGRGNFPDRFSARQFPNYSSELNVNALLLGDSALYLCASSLDAGQEVVATNEKLFFGSGTQLSVL.

The V and J genes are TRBV14 and TRBJ2-3; TRBD2 matches 13 bases. The germline V gene has CDR1 SGHDN and CDR2 FVKESK. The CDR3 loop spans 18 amino acids. V shed 4 bases and J 6 bases; nucleotides not matched to a gene: 13. Here the CDR3 reads CASSRRSSGLAGPDTQYF. The DNA for the CDR3 is TGTGCCAGCAGCCGACGTAGCTCGGGACTAGCGGGACCTGATACGCAGTATTTT.

The chain uses TRBV9 and TRBJ1-1; no reliable D call. This CDR3 spans 14 amino acids. The V end lost 4 bases, the J end lost 3 bases, and 13 bases lay between the germline ends. Germline CDR1 and CDR2: SGDLS and YYNGEE. The CDR3 sequence is CASSIFVGDTEAFF. Written as DNA, the CDR3 is TGTGCCAGCAGCATATTTGTCGGCGACACTGAAGCTTTCTTT.

The chain uses TRBV12-3 or TRBV12-4 and TRBJ2-1, with D tentatively TRBD1 or TRBD2 (5 bases each). V lost 5 bases and J 10 bases, leaving 9 bases between the germline ends. This CDR3 spans 11 amino acids. CDR3 in DNA: TGTGCCAGCAGTCCCAGGGACGAGCAGTTCTTC. Its protein product is CASSPRDEQFF.

The CDR3 region has the DNA TGTGCCAGCAGTTTCCCCGACACCTCAACTAATGAAAAACTGTTTTTT. This codes for CASSFPDTSTNEKLFF. This chain joins TRBV28 and TRBJ1-4; no reliable D call. Trimming removed 3 bases at V and 0 bases at J, with 11 bases between. This CDR3 has 16 amino acids. Per germline, CDR1 MDHEN and CDR2 SYDVKM.

The CDR3 DNA reads TGTGCCAGCAGCGAGGGGGACTCGAGCTACGAGCAGTACTTC. It is translated as CASSEGDSSYEQYF. This chain uses TRBV4-2 with TRBJ2-7, with D possibly being TRBD1 or TRBD2 (6 bases each). Germline V gene lookup returns CDR1 LGHNA and CDR2 YNFKEQ. The CDR3 loop spans 14 amino acids. The V end was cut by 5 bases, the J end by 3 bases, with 14 bases between.

This rearrangement joins TRBV20-1 to TRBJ2-1; 9 nucleotides match TRBD2. Germline V CDR1 and CDR2: DFQATT, SNEGSKA (reference sequence). This CDR3 has 14 residues. The V and J ends lost 5 bases and 4 bases, in that order; junction bases with no gene match: 6. CDR3 in amino acids: CSARPLAGYNEQFF. CDR3 DNA sequence: TGCAGTGCTCGGCCTCTAGCGGGATACAATGAGCAGTTCTTC.

The chain couples TRBV6-5 to TRBJ1-2, with D hard to call. Trimming took 2 bases from V and 2 from J, leaving 12 bases between them. The length of the CDR3 is 15 residues. Germline CDR1 reads MNHEY; CDR2 reads SVGAGI. CDR3 residues: CASSYQVAGNYGYTF. The CDR3 DNA follows: TGTGCCAGCAGTTACCAAGTGGCAGGAAACTATGGCTACACCTTC.

The chain carries TRBV28 and TRBJ1-3; D ambiguous. From germline, CDR1 is MDHEN and CDR2 SYDVKM. The length of the CDR3 is 13 residues. The germline V and J ends were trimmed by 4 bases and 3 bases, with 7 bases remaining between them. The CDR3 spells CASSSHSGNTIYF. The CDR3 coding sequence is TGTGCCAGCAGTTCCCACAGTGGAAACACCATATATTTT. The entire variable domain, with the rest obtained from reference TRBV28 and TRBJ1-3, is as follows: DVKVTQSSRYLVKRTGEKVFLECVQDMDHENMFWYRQDPGLGLRLIYFSYDVKMKEKGDIPEGYSVSREKKERFSLILESASTNQTSMYLCASSSHSGNTIYFGEGSWLTVV.

This clonotype was picked up many times. The chain uses TRBV5-1 and TRBJ2-7; possible D gene TRBD2, 6 bases. Germline V gene sequence: CDR1 SGHRS, CDR2 YFSETQ. V was trimmed by 4 bases and J by 6 bases, leaving 17 bases between them. The CDR3 is 14 amino acids. CDR3 DNA sequence: TGCGCCAGCAGCGTCCTCGGGGGACCAGGCGAGCAGTACTTC. Amino acid sequence: CASSVLGGPGEQYF.

V is TRBV20-1 and J is TRBJ2-1; tentatively, D is TRBD1 (5 bases). Per germline, CDR1 DFQATT and CDR2 SNEGSKA (reference sequence). The CDR3 is made up of 11 amino acids. Trimming removed 3 bases at V and 6 bases at J, with 6 bases between. CDR3 region: CSARTVNEQFF. The CDR3, as DNA: TGCAGTGCTAGGACAGTCAATGAGCAGTTCTTC.

V gene TRBV28 combines with J gene TRBJ2-3; possibly TRBD2 for D (6 bases). Per the germline V gene, CDR1 is MDHEN and CDR2 is SYDVKM. The CDR3 is 15 residues long. The V end lost 7 bases, the J end lost 1 base, and 15 bases lay between the germline ends. CDR3 loop: CASIGGTKGTDTQYF. The CDR3, as DNA: TGTGCCAGCATTGGAGGGACGAAGGGCACAGATACGCAGTATTTT.

This clonotype has a handful of counts. This chain connects TRBV6-6 to TRBJ1-1; 9 nucleotides agree with TRBD1. V shed 2 bases and J 1 base; nucleotides not matched to a gene: 2. The germline V gene has CDR1 MNHNY and CDR2 SVGAGI (reference sequence). The CDR3 runs to 15 residues. This CDR3 reads CASSYGGQGNTEAFF. The CDR3 nucleotides read TGTGCCAGCAGTTACGGGGGACAGGGGAACACTGAAGCTTTCTTT.

The chain employs TRBV7-2 and TRBJ2-2; D is ambiguous. Trimming pared 4 bases from V and 8 bases from J, leaving 8 bases between. CDR3 length equals 12 residues. CDR1 and CDR2 (germline): SGHTA, FQGNSA. CDR3 sequence: CASSSRVGELFF. CDR3 nucleotides: TGTGCCAGCAGCTCCAGAGTGGGGGAGCTGTTTTTT.

This clonotype was detected only a few times. This chain connects TRBV5-5 to TRBJ1-4; D is unclear. Per the germline V gene, CDR1 is SGHKS and CDR2 is YYEKEE (reference sequence). V was shortened by 6 bases and J by 10 bases, with 19 bases between the two germline ends. This CDR3 comprises 14 residues. CDR3: CASTITLRSIKLFF. The CDR3 region has the DNA TGTGCCAGCACCATTACTCTACGGTCTATAAAACTGTTTTTT. Complete variable domain (other parts from reference TRBV5-5 and TRBJ1-4): DAGVTQSPTHLIKTRGQQVTLRCSPISGHKSVSWYQQVLGQGPQFIFQYYEKEERGRGNFPDRFSARQFPNYSSELNVNALLLGDSALYLCASTITLRSIKLFFGSGTQLSVL.

The rearrangement uses TRBV7-8 and TRBJ1-4; no clear D gene. CDR1 is SGHVS, CDR2 FQNEAQ, per germline. V lost 1 base and J 6 bases, leaving 15 bases between the germline ends. This CDR3 spans 16 amino acids. The CDR3 spells CASSLVGVAAHEKLFF. Here the CDR3 DNA reads TGTGCCAGCAGCTTAGTCGGGGTGGCCGCACATGAAAAACTGTTTTTT.

The CDR3 DNA is TGTGCCAGCAGCGTAGCTGGAGCTGGGTATGTTGCTGGGGAGCTGTTTTTT. It translates to CASSVAGAGYVAGELFF. The V and J genes are TRBV9 and TRBJ2-2, with D unresolved. V lost 0 bases, J lost 8 bases, and 20 bases lay in between. Germline lookup yields CDR1 SGDLS and CDR2 YYNGEE. The CDR3 runs to 17 residues.

The chain uses TRBV12-3 or TRBV12-4 and TRBJ1-5; the match to TRBD1 covers 9 bases. Germline trimming cut 6 bases from V and 7 bases from J; bases unmatched to any gene: 10. The CDR3 covers 15 residues. The CDR3: CASSRRTGEVQPQHF. CDR3 nucleotides: TGTGCCAGCAGCAGAAGGACAGGGGAAGTCCAGCCCCAGCATTTT.

The V and J genes are TRBV15 and TRBJ2-1; D perhaps matches TRBD2 (5 bases). CDR3 length: 17 residues. Trimming cost V 3 bases and J 8 bases, with 23 bases left between them. CDR1 is LNHNV and CDR2 is YYDKDF in the germline V gene (reference sequence). The CDR3 DNA follows: TGTGCCACCAGCAGCCGAGGGTGGGCCCCGGGTGCCGATGAGCAGTTCTTC. Translated: CATSSRGWAPGADEQFF.

This chain links TRBV9 with TRBJ2-6; 9 nucleotides line up with TRBD1. The germline CDR1 and CDR2 sequences are SGDLS and YYNGEE. J lost 0 bases, V lost 0 bases, and 4 bases had no gene match. CDR3 size: 18 residues. CDR3 coding DNA: TGTGCCAGCAGCGTAGGGACAGGGGCCCTCTCTGGGGCCAACGTCCTGACTTTC. Amino acids: CASSVGTGALSGANVLTF.

This rearrangement joins TRBV2 to TRBJ2-2; no firm D call. CDR3 length: 11 residues. Germline V lookup: CDR1 SNHLY, CDR2 FYNNEI. Trimming shortened V by 9 bases and J by 7 bases, and 9 bases separated the two germline ends. CDR3 coding DNA: TGTGCCAGGGGCTTAGGCGGGGAGCTGTTTTTT. Translation: CARGLGGELFF.